The 11 T cell receptor beta chains in this list originate from one sample, sequenced in a study of regulatory T cells in long-lasting Graves disease. With iRepertoire HTBI primers and Arm-PCR of CDR3 regions, TCR beta libraries were built. TCRdb analysed the multiplex PCR reads with MiXCR anew, one entry per CDR3 protein. The data hold fewer than 400,000 distinct CDR3 sequences, with 20% to 25% observed a single time. This sample's time point: persistent/refractory GD, antithyroid drugs over 5 years with positive TRAb. PBMCs were the source of the RNA used for TCR sequencing. Sequenced here: peripheral blood mononuclear cells (PBMCs), sampled when the disease was refractory, from a patient treated with antithyroid drugs. Receptors originate from a female donor with Graves disease.

The sample holds many counts of this clonotype. The rearrangement links TRBV6-1 to TRBJ2-2; no firm D call. CDR3 length: 13 residues. Between the trimmed V and J ends, which lost 8 bases and 1 base, there was a span of 8 bases. Germline CDR1 is MNHNS and CDR2 is SASEGT. In nucleotides, the CDR3 is TGTGCCAGCTGGCATGAGAACACCGGGGAGCTGTTTTTT. It encodes CASWHENTGELFF.

This clonotype was picked up a small number of times. The CDR3 DNA is TGTGCCAGCAGCAAGGACAGGGGGACCAAAAACATTCAGTACTTC. Residues: CASSKDRGTKNIQYF. The rearrangement uses TRBV5-6 and TRBJ2-4; 10 bases map to TRBD1. V lost 4 bases and J lost 2; bases outside the gene matches: 3. The CDR3 has 15 amino acids. The germline gives CDR1 SGHDT, CDR2 YYEEEE. Using reference TRBV5-6 and TRBJ2-4 for the parts outside the CDR3, the full variable domain is DAGVTQSPTHLIKTRGQQVTLRCSPKSGHDTVSWYQQALGQGPQFIFQYYEEEERQRGNFPDRFSGHQFPNYSSELNVNALLLGDSALYLCASSKDRGTKNIQYFGAGTRLSVL.

This clonotype was detected only a few times. The chain recombines TRBV6-1 with TRBJ2-1; 10 nucleotides match TRBD2. CDR1 is MNHNS, CDR2 SASEGT, per germline. The CDR3 runs 23 residues. V gave up 6 bases and J gave up 8 bases; unmatched junction bases: 34. CDR3 coding DNA: TGTGCCAGCAGCTCTGACAGGGTCCCTAGCGGGACAGAAAGCGGGAGGGAGTACGATGAGCAGTTCTTC. This translates into CASSSDRVPSGTESGREYDEQFF.

The genes are TRBV20-1 and TRBJ1-1; TRBD1 aligns across 7 bases. Germline V gene lookup returns CDR1 DFQATT and CDR2 SNEGSKA (reference sequence). Germline trimming cut 5 bases from V and 2 bases from J; bases unmatched to any gene: 5. There are 13 residues in the CDR3. The CDR3 region is CSAVGTDNTEAFF. In DNA form, the CDR3 reads TGCAGTGCTGTCGGGACAGACAACACTGAAGCTTTCTTT.

The rearrangement links TRBV4-3 to TRBJ2-4; TRBD2 matches at 9 bases. The J call is in doubt because the DNA end fits TRBJ2-5 better. Germline V lookup: CDR1 LGHNA, CDR2 YSLEER. This CDR3 comprises 16 residues. The CDR3 DNA reads TGCGCCAGCAGCCAAGATTGGCGGGAGGGTCAAGAGACCCAGTACTTC. Amino acids: CASSQDWREGQETQYF.

This clonotype was observed at least ten times. The genes are TRBV11-2 and TRBJ1-6, with unresolved D. V shed 4 bases and J shed 8 bases, with 9 bases lying between them. Germline CDR1 is SGHAT and CDR2 is FQNNGV. The CDR3 length is 13 residues. The DNA of the CDR3 is TGTGCCAGCAGCTCTGACACCTATTCACCCCTCCACTTT. It translates to CASSSDTYSPLHF.

The chain employs TRBV7-8 and TRBJ2-6; no definite D call. The CDR3 runs to 15 residues. V lost 5 bases and J 0 bases, leaving 8 bases between the germline ends. Germline CDR1 is SGHVS and CDR2 is FQNEAQ. CDR3 protein: CASSPNYSGANVLTF. The CDR3 nucleotides read TGTGCCAGCAGCCCGAACTACTCTGGGGCCAACGTCCTGACTTTC. Supplemented by reference TRBV7-8 and TRBJ2-6, the full variable domain reads GAGVSQSPRYKVAKRGQDVALRCDPISGHVSLFWYQQALGQGPEFLTYFQNEAQLDKSGLPSDRFFAERPEGSVSTLKIQRTQQEDSAVYLCASSPNYSGANVLTFGAGSRLTVL.

The chain couples TRBV20-1 to TRBJ2-4, with D perhaps given as TRBD1 or TRBD2 (6 bases each). CDR3 size: 15 residues. Trimming took off 6 bases at V and 1 base at J, with 16 bases between the two ends. The germline CDR1 and CDR2 sequences are DFQATT and SNEGSKA (reference sequence). CDR3 bases: TGCAGTGCCCCGAGGGGGGTCGGTGCCAAAAACATTCAGTACTTC. The encoded protein is CSAPRGVGAKNIQYF.

This chain links TRBV19 with TRBJ2-2; D remains ambiguous. Germline assignment: CDR1 LNHDA and CDR2 SQIVND (reference sequence). Trimming stripped 3 bases from V and 0 bases from J, with 5 bases between. The CDR3 extends over 14 amino acids. CDR3 region: CASSIQTNTGELFF. As DNA, the CDR3 is TGTGCCAGTAGTATTCAAACGAACACCGGGGAGCTGTTTTTT.

Only a few counts were recorded for this clonotype. The CDR3 nucleotides are TGCAGTGCTGGCGAACAGGGGCGTTTTGGCTACACCTTC. Its translation: CSAGEQGRFGYTF. The chain uses TRBV20-1 and TRBJ1-2, with 7 bases lining up with TRBD1. CDR3 length equals 13 residues. With V trimmed by 5 bases and J by 7 bases, 10 bases remained unmatched. Germline lookup yields CDR1 DFQATT and CDR2 SNEGSKA (reference sequence).

V gene TRBV5-1 combines with J gene TRBJ1-1; the match to TRBD1 covers 8 bases. V dropped 0 bases and J dropped 3; count of bases not matched to a gene: 7. This CDR3 has 16 amino acids. Germline CDR1 reads SGHRS; CDR2 reads YFSETQ. CDR3 bases: TGCGCCAGCAGCTTGGCTGCAGGGGGCCTTCACACTGAAGCTTTCTTT. This sequence encodes CASSLAAGGLHTEAFF. The whole variable domain, filled in from reference TRBV5-1 and TRBJ1-1, reads KAGVTQTPRYLIKTRGQQVTLSCSPISGHRSVSWYQQTPGQGLQFLFEYFSETQRNKGNFPGRFSGRQFSNSRSEMNVSTLELGDSALYLCASSLAAGGLHTEAFFGQGTRLTVV.